The 17 T cell receptor beta chains below all came from one sample that was sequenced in a study of blood T cell repertoires in COVID-19. Generated by immunoSEQ multiplex PCR, the TCRdb table keeps only in-frame clones and is missing some. The table lists some 360,000 clones, roughly 86% of them singletons. The source material was PBMCs or T cells enriched from blood (not recorded which). Receptor source: a young woman who had been exposed to COVID-19.

This chain joins TRBV18 and TRBJ2-7; 7 nucleotides match TRBD1. The J segment lost 2 bases and the V segment lost 1 base, leaving 8 bases of the junction unmatched. Germline V lookup: CDR1 KGHSH, CDR2 LQKENI. CDR3 length: 16 amino acids. The CDR3, as DNA: TGTGCCAGCTCACCACGAAGTGGACAGGCTACCTACGAGCAGTACTTC. Its protein product is CASSPRSGQATYEQYF.

V usage is TRBV30 and J usage is TRBJ2-6; D ambiguous. Germline-derived CDR1 and CDR2 are GTSNPN and SVGIG (reference sequence). This CDR3 contains 13 residues. The ends were cut back, 3 bases at V and 0 bases at J, with 3 bases in the middle. This CDR3 is CAWRYSGANVLTF. The CDR3 DNA follows: TGTGCCTGGAGGTACTCTGGGGCCAACGTCCTGACTTTC.

The V gene is TRBV27, the J gene TRBJ2-3, with D hard to call. The V gene's germline CDR1 is MNHEY and CDR2 SMNVEV (reference sequence). V was cut by 1 base and J by 0 bases, with 5 bases left in between. The CDR3 has 14 amino acids. The DNA for the CDR3 is TGTGCCAGCAGTTTATTGTATAGCACAGATACGCAGTATTTT. As protein: CASSLLYSTDTQYF.

The count of this clone is one. V is TRBV9 and J is TRBJ1-1; D is ambiguous. The CDR3 has 14 residues. The germline V gene has CDR1 SGDLS and CDR2 YYNGEE. Trimming took 3 bases from V and 4 from J, leaving 13 bases between them. CDR3 in amino acids: CASSASGSGTEAFF. The DNA for the CDR3 is TGTGCCAGCAGCGCCTCGGGGAGTGGCACTGAAGCTTTCTTT.

In its sample, this clone was seen once. This chain links TRBV30 with TRBJ2-1, with TRBD2 matching over 8 bases. This CDR3 comprises 12 residues. V shed 8 bases, J shed 6 bases, and the junction held 6 bases outside the gene matches. The germline V gene has CDR1 GTSNPN and CDR2 SVGIG (reference sequence). As DNA, the CDR3 is TGTGCCATTTCCGGGACTAGCAATGAGCAGTTCTTC. Its protein is CAISGTSNEQFF. The full variable domain, in which reference TRBV30 and TRBJ2-1 provide the parts outside the CDR3, is SQTIHQWPATLVQPVGSPLSLECTVEGTSNPNLYWYRQAAGRGLQLLFYSVGIGQISSEVPQNLSASRPQDRQFILSSKKLLLSDSGFYLCAISGTSNEQFFGPGTRLTVL.

The chain joins TRBV21-1 to TRBJ1-1; whether TRBD1, the table's D call, matches the DNA was not checked. TRBV21-1 counts as a pseudogene. This CDR3 spans 20 amino acids. This CDR3 is CASSNRSGGQGAKRESEAFF. The CDR3 nucleotides are TGTGCCAGCAGCAACAGGAGTGGAGGACAGGGGGCGAAGAGGGAATCTGAAGCTTTCTTT.

V usage is TRBV5-5 and J usage is TRBJ1-3; D perhaps matches TRBD1 (5 bases). V shed 5 bases and J shed 0 bases, with 12 bases lying between them. CDR1 and CDR2 (germline): SGHKS, YYEKEE (reference sequence). CDR3 length: 15 residues. The CDR3 reads CASSGGGTSGNTIYF. Here the CDR3 DNA reads TGTGCCAGCAGTGGTGGGGGGACCTCTGGAAACACCATATATTTT.

In its sample, this clone was seen once. Different DNA sequences within this sample yield the same CDR3. The chain employs TRBV19 and TRBJ1-1, with a possible D match to TRBD1 (6 bases). The CDR3 covers 14 residues. CDR1 and CDR2 from the germline V gene are LNHDA and SQIVND (reference sequence). The V end lost 5 bases, the J end lost 1 base, and 11 bases lay between the germline ends. CDR3 residues: CASSPRTANTEAFF. As DNA, the CDR3 is TGTGCCAGTAGTCCCCGGACAGCGAACACTGAAGCTTTCTTT.

The rearrangement uses TRBV4-2 and TRBJ2-3; TRBD2 matches 9 bases. Per the germline V gene, CDR1 is LGHNA and CDR2 is YNFKEQ. Germline trimming cut 0 bases from V and 0 bases from J; bases unmatched to any gene: 4. The CDR3 has 17 residues. CDR3 bases: TGTGCCAGCAGCCAAGAGGGTAGCGGGGGTAGCACAGATACGCAGTATTTT. Translated: CASSQEGSGGSTDTQYF.

In this sample, this clone turned up once. V and J are TRBV9 and TRBJ1-1; D remains ambiguous. V was clipped by 0 bases and J by 1 base, with 4 bases between them. Per germline, CDR1 SGDLS and CDR2 YYNGEE. CDR3 length equals 13 residues. The DNA for the CDR3 is TGTGCCAGCAGCGTAGCAGAGAACACTGAAGCTTTCTTT. As protein: CASSVAENTEAFF. Filled out from reference TRBV9 and TRBJ1-1, the complete variable domain reads DSGVTQTPKHLITATGQRVTLRCSPRSGDLSVYWYQQSLDQGLQFLIQYYNGEERAKGNILERFSAQQFPDLHSELNLSSLELGDSALYFCASSVAENTEAFFGQGTRLTVV.

The chain is built from TRBV27 and TRBJ2-5; tentative D call: TRBD2 (6 bases). The CDR3 is made up of 13 amino acids. Germline-derived CDR1 and CDR2 are MNHEY and SMNVEV (reference sequence). V lost 8 bases and J 5 bases, leaving 15 bases between the germline ends. The CDR3 DNA follows: TGTGCCAGCCGCCGACTAGACTGGGAGACCCAGTACTTC. This codes for CASRRLDWETQYF.

This clone was seen a single time. This chain connects TRBV11-2 to TRBJ2-1, with 8 positions matching TRBD2. The CDR3 contains 16 residues. Germline V gene sequence: CDR1 SGHAT, CDR2 FQNNGV. Trimming removed 3 bases from V and 8 bases from J; junction bases left unmatched: 12. CDR3 in amino acids: CASSLGVQRERDEQFF. The CDR3 DNA follows: TGTGCCAGCAGCTTGGGGGTTCAGCGGGAGCGGGATGAGCAGTTCTTC. Full variable domain (rest looked up from reference TRBV11-2 and TRBJ2-1): EAGVAQSPRYKIIEKRQSVAFWCNPISGHATLYWYQQILGQGPKLLIQFQNNGVVDDSQLPKDRFSAERLKGVDSTLKIQPAKLEDSAVYLCASSLGVQRERDEQFFGPGTRLTVL.

This clone was observed once. CDR3 region: CASSYSGGRGYTF. The CDR3 DNA sequence: TGTGCCAGCAGTTACTCAGGGGGACGGGGCTACACCTTC. The chain is built from TRBV6-5 and TRBJ1-2; TRBD1 might be the D (6 bases). The CDR3 contains 13 residues. V shed 0 bases and J shed 8 bases, with 10 bases lying between them. Germline assignment: CDR1 MNHEY and CDR2 SVGAGI.

A single count supports this clone. The V and J genes are TRBV5-6 and TRBJ2-1; 14 bases line up with TRBD2. V gave up 6 bases and J gave up 9 bases; unmatched junction bases: 17. The V gene's germline CDR1 is SGHDT and CDR2 YYEEEE. CDR3 length equals 18 residues. The CDR3 DNA sequence: TGTGCCAGCACCCCTGATTACGGGACTAGCGGGAGAGGAGGTGAGCAGTTCTTC. This translates into CASTPDYGTSGRGGEQFF.

The chain recombines TRBV7-9 with TRBJ2-7; D is ambiguous. The CDR3 is 13 amino acids. Deletions cut 1 base from V and 3 bases from J, with 7 bases between. Germline V lookup: CDR1 SEHNR, CDR2 FQNEAQ (reference sequence). This chain's CDR3 is CASSLGLHYEQYF. Here the CDR3 DNA reads TGTGCCAGCAGCTTAGGGCTCCACTACGAGCAGTACTTC.

The genes are TRBV27 and TRBJ2-2; 8 bases are shared with TRBD2. V shed 6 bases and J 1 base; nucleotides not matched to a gene: 4. The CDR3 consists of 15 residues. Looked up from germline, CDR1 is MNHEY and CDR2 is SMNVEV (reference sequence). CDR3 protein: CASSPAGGNTGELFF. The CDR3 DNA follows: TGTGCCAGCAGCCCCGCGGGAGGGAACACCGGGGAGCTGTTTTTT.

The chain joins TRBV7-9 to TRBJ2-5; 8 bases align to TRBD2. Germline values: CDR1 SEHNR, CDR2 FQNEAQ (reference sequence). CDR3 length: 13 residues. After removal of 8 bases from V and 2 bases from J, the junction contained 4 bases not matched to a gene. CDR3 amino acids: CASQAGAQETQYF. In nucleotides, the CDR3 is TGTGCCAGCCAAGCGGGAGCACAAGAGACCCAGTACTTC.